The clone carrying this TCR beta chain was detected only a few times. The antigen is unknown. RNA extraction and reverse transcription yielded cDNA as sequencing template. TCRdb's table, derived via immunoSEQ multiplex PCR, lists solely in-frame clones and lacks some. The data hold about 200,000 clones, with about three fifths observed a single time. This record belongs to a study of CD8+ T cells in alopecia areata. Study-level information: Patients in the treated group were given tofacitinib by mouth, 5 to 10 mg twice a day. For 6 to 18 months, tofacitinib was taken, and 6 months off drug followed. Study observations and caveats: Normal skin contains resident alphabeta T cells, and these are also sequenced in scalp samples.

This CDR3 is 16 amino acids long. V was clipped by 5 bases and J by 1 base, with 17 bases between them. Germline V lookup: CDR1 SGHTA, CDR2 FQGNSA. The chain combines TRBV7-2 with TRBJ1-1, with unresolved D. Source: CD4+ T cells sorted from blood, taken at week 0. The source is a human donor with alopecia areata. The CDR3 is CASSPRTGVGNTEAFF. In nucleotides, the CDR3 is TGTGCCAGCAGCCCGCGGACCGGGGTGGGGAACACTGAAGCTTTCTTT.